These T cell receptor beta chains were read from a single sample in a study of cytomegalovirus exposure and HLA in healthy donors. Clones were sequenced by immunoSEQ multiplex PCR, and TCRdb holds only the in-frame ones, with some missing. Among about 140,000 clones, 70% to 80% were seen once, and the ten largest hold 2.5% to 3.5%. The sequenced sample consisted of PBMCs. The receptors shown here come from a female donor in good health and CMV-seronegative. The CDR3 runs from the conserved cysteine through the conserved F or W. The D gene is left open where the match is weak. Expanded clones are given a class, and other clones once, few, many or no size at all.

size,V,D,J,DNA,CDR3
.,TRBV10-3,.,TRBJ2-1,TGTGCCATCAGTGAGTTGTCGAGCTACAATGAGCAGTTCTTC,CAISELSSYNEQFF
.,TRBV5-1,TRBD1,TRBJ1-4,TGCGCCAGCAGCTTGGGGCCCACAGGGGACGGTGAAAAACTGTTTTTT,CASSLGPTGDGEKLFF
.,TRBV6-5,.,TRBJ2-7,TGTGCCAGCAGGACTTCGTCACTTAAAGAGCAGTACTTC,CASRTSSLKEQYF
.,TRBV9,TRBD1,TRBJ1-2,TGTGCCAGCAGCGTCCGACAGGGGGCGTTTGATGGCTACACCTTC,CASSVRQGAFDGYTF
few,TRBV19,TRBD1,TRBJ2-5,TGTGCCAGTAGTAGCGGACAGGGGGTGGGGACCCAGTACTTC,CASSSGQGVGTQYF
few,TRBV28,TRBD2,TRBJ2-5,TGTGCCAGCAGCACACCCAGGGAGGGTAGGGAGACCCAGTACTTC,CASSTPREGRETQYF
few,TRBV10-1,.,TRBJ2-5,TGCGCCAGCAGCGATCGGGGGAAGGAGACCCAGTACTTC,CASSDRGKETQYF
.,TRBV5-1,TRBD1,TRBJ1-6,TGCGCCAGCAGCTTCGGTGGACAGGGTTATTCACCCCTCCACTTT,CASSFGGQGYSPLHF
.,TRBV10-3,TRBD2,TRBJ2-2,TGTGCCATCAGTGAGTATGATAGCGGGACCACCGGGGAGCTGTTTTTT,CAISEYDSGTTGELFF
.,TRBV7-9,TRBD2,TRBJ2-7,TGTGCCAGCAGCTTTACTAGCGGTCCCTACGAGCAGTACTTC,CASSFTSGPYEQYF
.,TRBV5-4,.,TRBJ1-1,TGTGCCAGCAGCTTGGCCGGGCGAGGGACTGAAGCTTTCTTT,CASSLAGRGTEAFF
.,TRBV30,TRBD2,TRBJ2-7,TGTGCCTGGAGTAAAACTAGCGGGAGAGACAACGAGCAGTACTTC,CAWSKTSGRDNEQYF
.,TRBV29-1,TRBD2,TRBJ2-5,TGCAGCGTTGAAGTGGCGGGAGTCGGGGAGACCCAGTACTTC,CSVEVAGVGETQYF
few,TRBV30,TRBD2,TRBJ2-5,TGTGCCTGGAGAGGAGCGGGGGTGGAGACCCAGTACTTC,CAWRGAGVETQYF
.,TRBV29-1,TRBD1,TRBJ1-2,TGCAGCGTCCCGACAGGGGCTAACTATGGCTACACCTTC,CSVPTGANYGYTF
few,TRBV19,TRBD1,TRBJ1-1,TGTGCCAGTAGTATAGGAATTGGGACAGTGAACACTGAAGCTTTCTTT,CASSIGIGTVNTEAFF
.,TRBV2,.,TRBJ2-3,TGTGCCAGCAGTGTGGAGAGCACAGATACGCAGTATTTT,CASSVESTDTQYF
.,TRBV5-1,.,TRBJ2-2,TGCGCCAGCAGCTTGTGGGAGCGCGCCGGGGAGCTGTTTTTT,CASSLWERAGELFF
.,TRBV4-3,.,TRBJ2-2,TGCGCCAGCAGCCGCACACAGGGCACCGGGGAGCTGTTTTTT,CASSRTQGTGELFF
once,TRBV7-2,.,TRBJ2-1,TGTGCCAGCAGCTTAGCCGGGGCCTACAATGAGCAGTTCTTC,CASSLAGAYNEQFF
.,TRBV7-2,TRBD2,TRBJ2-7,TGTGCCAGCAGCGTCGGGAGGCGATACGAGCAGTACTTC,CASSVGRRYEQYF
.,TRBV9,.,TRBJ1-1,TGTGCCAGCAGCGTGGAGCTGAACACTGAAGCTTTCTTT,CASSVELNTEAFF
few,TRBV27,TRBD1,TRBJ1-4,TGTGCCAGCAGTCACAGGGGTGCTAATGAAAAACTGTTTTTT,CASSHRGANEKLFF
.,TRBV5-1,.,TRBJ1-2,TGCGCCAGGGCCCCCGTGGATGGCTACACCTTC,CARAPVDGYTF
.,TRBV6-1,TRBD1,TRBJ2-5,TGTGCCAGCAGCTGGGACAGTGCAGAGACCCAGTACTTC,CASSWDSAETQYF